A selection of T cell receptor beta chains follows, all from one sample in a study of cytomegalovirus exposure and HLA in healthy donors. Data came from immunoSEQ multiplex PCR; TCRdb stores just in-frame clones and leaves some out. The sample shows 150,000 to 200,000 clones, 60% to 85% of them seen only once. Sequenced material: PBMCs. All receptors derive from a male donor in good health and CMV-seronegative. CDR3s include the opening cysteine and the closing phenylalanine or tryptophan.

v_gene	j_gene	CDR3aa
TRBV19	TRBJ2-1	CASSLGQSSYNEQFF
TRBV30	TRBJ2-1	CAWSPGLAGRNEQFF
TRBV6-1	TRBJ2-3	CASSDYNTDTQYF
TRBV28	TRBJ1-5	CASREASNQPQHF
TRBV30	TRBJ2-1	CASTSSYNEQFF
TRBV10-2	TRBJ2-3	CASSDAASTDTQYF
TRBV28	TRBJ1-2	CASRLGQSYGYTF
TRBV29-1	TRBJ1-3	CSVVVGAGNTIYF
TRBV28	TRBJ2-1	CASSFRNEQFF
TRBV5-1	TRBJ1-1	CASSEGQAVEAFF
TRBV25-1	TRBJ2-1	CASRGGDEQLF
TRBV7-3	TRBJ1-2	CASSQGSRLYGYTF
TRBV7-3	TRBJ2-7	CASSLQRASYEQYF
TRBV7-6	TRBJ1-5	CASSAYGGQGGNQPQHF
TRBV12-5	TRBJ1-5	CASGLVPRQRNQPQHF
TRBV6-5	TRBJ2-5	CASSMTGTSVETQYF
TRBV28	TRBJ1-2	CASSLPLGQKTNYGYTF
TRBV30	TRBJ2-3	CATTGTGVENTQYF
TRBV7-9	TRBJ2-5	CASSLGGQTYQETQYF
TRBV28	TRBJ2-2	CASSAANTGELFF
TRBV30	TRBJ1-6	CAWSLGGSNSPLHF
TRBV10-3	TRBJ2-5	CAISLAGGQETQYF
TRBV30	TRBJ2-1	CAWTQAYNEQFF
TRBV5-1	NA	CASREPSAEQYF
TRBV5-4	TRBJ1-1	CASSLTGGNTEAFF
TRBV7-9	TRBJ1-1	CASSLGSLMGEVAFF
TRBV7-8	TRBJ2-6	CASSLFGETGANVLTF
TRBV6-5	TRBJ1-1	CASSYGRENTEAFF